This entry lists 14 T cell receptor beta chains sequenced from one sample in a study of OX40 agonist ivuxolimab in advanced cancers. Repertoires were generated with immunoSEQ multiplex PCR, while TCRdb's copy carries only in-frame clones and drops some. The sample gives about 70,000 clones, about 86% of which show up once; approximately 2.1% is in the top ten. This material consisted of CD4+ or CD8+ T cells sorted from blood, taken in a trial of the OX40 agonist ivuxolimab. All receptors derive from an adult with an advanced solid tumor such as melanoma, head and neck, liver or kidney cancer.

The V call is TRBV28, the J call TRBJ2-5, with D tentatively TRBD1 (5 bases). Trimming stripped 7 bases from V and 5 bases from J, with 11 bases between. The CDR3 spans 12 residues. Germline assignment: CDR1 MDHEN and CDR2 SYDVKM. CDR3 nucleotides: TGTGCCAGCACAGGGTTTGGGGAGACCCAGTACTTC. It codes for CASTGFGETQYF.

This clone has only a few counts. The chain uses TRBV10-3 and TRBJ1-1, with D hard to call. The length of the CDR3 is 14 residues. CDR1 and CDR2 (germline): ENHRY, SYGVKD. Trimming took off 3 bases at V and 6 bases at J, with 14 bases between the two ends. The CDR3: CAISDEGKSSEAFF. CDR3 bases: TGTGCCATCAGTGATGAGGGTAAAAGTTCTGAAGCTTTCTTT.

The CDR3: CASSLVADYGYTF. CDR3 DNA: TGTGCCAGCAGTTTAGTCGCAGACTATGGCTACACCTTC. The V and J genes are TRBV28 and TRBJ1-2; D unresolved. V was cut by 2 bases and J by 3 bases, with 7 bases left in between. Germline assignment: CDR1 MDHEN and CDR2 SYDVKM. CDR3 length: 13 amino acids.

The gene calls are TRBV9 and TRBJ2-1; 7 nucleotides line up with TRBD2. CDR1 is SGDLS and CDR2 is YYNGEE in the germline V gene. The CDR3 is 14 residues long. With V trimmed by 2 bases and J by 7 bases, 6 bases remained unmatched. CDR3 coding DNA: TGTGCCAGCAGCGTCTCGGGGGGTGTTAATGAGCAGTTCTTC. Translating gives CASSVSGGVNEQFF.

This clone was observed a handful of times. J is TRBJ1-2 and V is TRBV6-6, with 9 bases fitting TRBD1. The germline V gene has CDR1 MNHNY and CDR2 SVGAGI (reference sequence). Unmatched junction bases numbered 9, after V lost 5 bases and J lost 8 bases. The CDR3 length is 14 residues. The CDR3 DNA reads as TGTGCCAGCAGTACAACCTTGGACAGGGGCGGCTACACCTTC. It codes for CASSTTLDRGGYTF.

This chain uses TRBV7-2 with TRBJ2-7; TRBD2 matches at 13 bases. With 5 bases clipped from V and 7 bases from J, the junction kept 8 bases outside the gene matches. From germline, CDR1 is SGHTA and CDR2 FQGNSA. This CDR3 comprises 15 residues. The DNA of the CDR3 is TGTGCCAGCAGCCCCGGACTAGCGGGAGTAGGAGAGCAGTACTTC. Protein: CASSPGLAGVGEQYF.

The chain couples TRBV28 to TRBJ2-7; the D gene could be TRBD1 or TRBD2 (5 bases each). CDR3 length: 15 residues. Between the trimmed V and J ends, which lost 7 bases and 1 base, there was a span of 17 bases. The germline V gene encodes CDR1 MDHEN and CDR2 SYDVKM. The CDR3 bases are TGTGCCAGCATTGGGGGACGTAAGCCTTCCTACGAGCAGTACTTC. Amino acid sequence: CASIGGRKPSYEQYF.

The chain is built from TRBV5-4 and TRBJ2-5; D gene uncertain. This CDR3 is built from 14 residues. V was cut by 2 bases and J by 1 base, with 9 bases left in between. The germline gives CDR1 SGHNT, CDR2 YYREEE (reference sequence). DNA for the CDR3: TGTGCCAGCAGCTTAAAAGGCTCCCAAGAGACCCAGTACTTC. Encoded protein: CASSLKGSQETQYF.

This chain uses TRBV7-8 with TRBJ2-7; the D gene could be TRBD1 or TRBD2 (6 bases each). This CDR3 contains 16 residues. The germline V and J ends were trimmed by 5 bases and 4 bases, with 21 bases remaining between them. CDR1 and CDR2 (germline): SGHVS, FQNEAQ. The CDR3 here is CASSTGAGLSVYEQYF. CDR3 coding DNA: TGTGCCAGCAGCACGGGGGCCGGGTTATCGGTTTACGAGCAGTACTTC.

V and J are TRBV4-2 and TRBJ2-4, with D possibly TRBD1 on 7 matching bases. From germline, CDR1 is LGHNA and CDR2 YNFKEQ. V dropped 0 bases and J dropped 8 bases, with 11 bases sitting between them. CDR3 length equals 14 residues. The CDR3 here is CASSQDRGVDIQYF. CDR3 in DNA: TGTGCCAGCAGCCAAGACAGGGGGGTGGACATTCAGTACTTC.

V usage is TRBV7-9 and J usage is TRBJ1-2, with 8 nucleotides matching TRBD1. Germline V CDR1 and CDR2: SEHNR, FQNEAQ (reference sequence). The CDR3 consists of 16 residues. Unmatched junction bases numbered 8, after V lost 5 bases and J lost 0 bases. The CDR3 reads CASSLQGQAANYGYTF. The CDR3 DNA sequence: TGTGCCAGCAGCCTGCAGGGACAGGCCGCTAACTATGGCTACACCTTC.

The rearrangement joins TRBV9 to TRBJ2-7, with 14 bases lining up with TRBD2. Trimming removed 4 bases from V and 6 bases from J; junction bases left unmatched: 9. Germline V lookup: CDR1 SGDLS, CDR2 YYNGEE. The CDR3 runs 16 residues. The CDR3 coding sequence is TGTGCCAGCAGCCCAGGGACTAGCGGGAGAACGGCCGAGCAGTACTTC. This sequence encodes CASSPGTSGRTAEQYF.

This chain links TRBV6-1 with TRBJ1-4, with a tentative D call TRBD1 (6 bases). Per germline, CDR1 MNHNS and CDR2 SASEGT. The V end lost 5 bases, the J end lost 0 bases, and 7 bases lay between the germline ends. CDR3 length: 14 amino acids. The CDR3 bases are TGTGCCAGCAGTCGGACAGCAACTAATGAAAAACTGTTTTTT. Its protein product is CASSRTATNEKLFF.

The chain uses TRBV7-3 and TRBJ2-2; D is uncertain. The CDR3 loop spans 14 amino acids. From germline, CDR1 is SGHTA and CDR2 FQGTGA. V was pared by 0 bases and J by 7 bases, with 9 bases between. CDR3 nucleotides: TGTGCCAGCAGCTTAACGGTATCGGGCGGGGAGCTGTTTTTT. Its translation: CASSLTVSGGELFF.